This is a list of T cell receptor beta chains from one sample in a study of STAT5B mutations in CD4+ large granular lymphocyte leukemia. Sequencing was performed with immunoSEQ multiplex PCR; in TCRdb, only in-frame clones are kept and a portion is missing. Of almost 30,000 clones in the sample, approximately 79% were seen once. Sequencing used CD4+ T cells from blood buffy coats. These receptor sequences come from a human donor in good health. Both conserved end residues are part of each CDR3. A D gene is named only where the DNA matches it firmly. Not every row has a clone size; where given, it reads once, few, many or a size class.

v_gene	d_gene	abundance	j_gene	CDR3aa	CDR3nt
TRBV7-2	-	-	TRBJ1-2	CASTVRGLYGYTF	TGTGCCAGCACCGTAAGGGGCCTCTATGGCTACACCTTC
TRBV18	-	-	TRBJ1-1	CASSPPAAANTEAFF	TGTGCCAGCTCACCACCCGCGGCCGCGAACACTGAAGCTTTCTTT
TRBV27	TRBD1	-	TRBJ2-7	CASSSPDRGRGEQYF	TGTGCCAGCAGCTCCCCGGACAGGGGGCGCGGCGAGCAGTACTTC
TRBV7-9	-	-	TRBJ1-4	CASSLAPAGTNEKLFF	TGTGCCAGCAGCTTAGCTCCGGCAGGGACCAATGAAAAACTGTTTTTT
TRBV14	-	-	TRBJ2-1	CASSQDRVEQFF	TGTGCCAGCAGCCAAGATAGGGTTGAGCAGTTCTTC
TRBV21-1	-	few	TRBJ2-2	CASSKGGQGANTGELFF	TGTGCCAGCAGCAAAGGAGGGCAGGGGGCCAACACCGGGGAGCTGTTTTTT
TRBV27	-	-	TRBJ2-1	CASKVGQSSYNEQFF	TGTGCCAGCAAAGTCGGCCAAAGCTCCTACAATGAGCAGTTCTTC
TRBV7-9	-	-	TRBJ1-2	CASSLAPGTGSGYTF	TGTGCCAGCAGCTTAGCTCCAGGAACAGGGTCCGGCTACACCTTC
TRBV5-5	-	-	TRBJ2-4	CASSLGDKNIQYF	TGTGCCAGCAGCTTGGGGGACAAAAACATTCAGTACTTC
TRBV25-1	-	few	TRBJ1-1	CASSANHKRTEAFF	TGTGCCAGCAGTGCGAATCACAAAAGGACTGAAGCTTTCTTT
TRBV25-1	-	-	TRBJ2-5	CASSNSETQYF	TGTGCCAGCAGTAACTCGGAGACCCAGTACTTC
TRBV14	-	-	TRBJ1-2	CASSQEWTQGSYGYTF	TGTGCCAGCAGCCAAGAATGGACACAGGGAAGCTATGGCTACACCTTC
TRBV4-3	-	-	TRBJ2-2	CASSQDRQKNTGELFF	TGCGCCAGCAGCCAAGATAGGCAGAAGAACACCGGGGAGCTGTTTTTT
TRBV5-1	TRBD1	-	TRBJ1-2	CASSSGTDVNYGYTF	TGCGCCAGCAGCTCCGGGACAGACGTTAACTATGGCTACACCTTC
TRBV10-2	TRBD1	few	TRBJ1-1	CASSELWQGAEAFF	TGCGCCAGCAGTGAGTTGTGGCAGGGGGCTGAAGCTTTCTTT
TRBV4-1	TRBD2	-	TRBJ2-3	CASSHPGTSGSTDTQYF	TGCGCCAGCAGCCACCCGGGGACTAGCGGGTCAACAGATACGCAGTATTTT
TRBV5-1	TRBD1	-	TRBJ1-1	CASSSGGGLETEAFF	TGCGCCAGCAGCTCAGGGGGGGGGTTGGAGACTGAAGCTTTCTTT
TRBV5-1	TRBD1	-	TRBJ1-2	CASSLGDPGTDYGYTF	TGCGCCAGCAGCTTGGGGGATCCCGGGACAGACTATGGCTACACCTTC
TRBV2	-	-	TRBJ1-1	CASSENTEAFF	TGTGCCAGCAGTGAGAATACTGAAGCTTTCTTT
TRBV25-1	TRBD1	once	TRBJ2-5	CASSRRGLRETQYF	TGTGCCAGCAGTCGAAGGGGGCTTCGGGAGACCCAGTACTTC
TRBV5-1	-	-	TRBJ2-2	CASSWDSGGTGELFF	TGCGCCAGCAGCTGGGACTCAGGGGGCACCGGGGAGCTGTTTTTT
TRBV7-8	-	-	TRBJ2-7	CASSFRTGSYEQYF	TGTGCCAGCAGCTTCAGAACAGGGAGCTACGAGCAGTACTTC
TRBV27	-	few	TRBJ1-5	CASSLEGPLSQPQHF	TGTGCCAGCAGTTTAGAAGGGCCCCTCAGTCAGCCCCAGCATTTT
TRBV6-6	TRBD2	-	TRBJ2-2	CASRRSGGATGELFF	TGTGCCAGCAGGAGGAGCGGGGGTGCCACCGGGGAGCTGTTTTTT
TRBV30	-	once	TRBJ1-2	CAWSVFGASRGYTF	TGTGCCTGGAGTGTATTCGGGGCAAGTCGTGGCTACACCTTC
TRBV5-1	TRBD1	-	TRBJ2-6	CASSSGQGFVSGANVLTF	TGCGCCAGCAGCTCCGGACAGGGTTTCGTATCTGGGGCCAACGTCCTGACTTTC
TRBV19	TRBD1	-	TRBJ1-1	CASSKERQGWNTEAFF	TGTGCCAGTAGTAAAGAACGACAGGGGTGGAACACTGAAGCTTTCTTT
TRBV7-8	TRBD2	-	TRBJ2-3	CASSLAGGLAGTDTQYF	TGTGCCAGCAGCTTAGCGGGGGGACTAGCGGGGACAGATACGCAGTATTTT
TRBV9	-	-	TRBJ2-7	CASSVGGLGTYEQYF	TGTGCCAGCAGCGTAGGGGGGCTAGGGACCTACGAGCAGTACTTC
TRBV11-2	TRBD2	once	TRBJ2-3	CASSPGLGGTDTQYF	TGTGCCAGCAGCCCCGGACTAGGGGGCACAGATACGCAGTATTTT
TRBV18	TRBD2	-	TRBJ2-2	CASSPTGGDTGELFF	TGTGCCAGCTCACCCACGGGGGGAGACACCGGGGAGCTGTTTTTT
TRBV7-2	-	-	TRBJ2-3	CASSPIRRTDTQYF	TGTGCCAGCAGCCCCATCCGACGGACAGATACGCAGTATTTT
TRBV6-1	-	-	TRBJ1-3	CASSEVYGTIYF	TGTGCCAGCAGTGAGGTTTATGGAACCATATATTTT
TRBV7-2	-	-	TRBJ2-7	CASSVQEASYEQYF	TGTGCCAGCAGCGTGCAAGAGGCCTCCTACGAGCAGTACTTC
TRBV7-2	TRBD2	-	TRBJ2-3	CASSSSGGASGGKDTQYF	TGTGCCAGCAGCTCAAGCGGGGGGGCTAGCGGGGGGAAAGATACGCAGTATTTT
TRBV7-2	-	-	TRBJ2-4	CASSLVVVDPENIQYF	TGTGCCAGCAGCTTAGTGGTAGTAGATCCGGAAAACATTCAGTACTTC
TRBV6-1	-	-	TRBJ2-3	CASSLNRLSTDTQYF	TGTGCCAGCAGCCTAAACAGGCTCTCCACAGATACGCAGTATTTT
TRBV7-2	TRBD1	-	TRBJ2-1	CASSLFTGGNEQFF	TGTGCCAGCAGCTTATTCACAGGGGGGAATGAGCAGTTCTTC
TRBV7-2	TRBD1	few	TRBJ2-7	CASSFGTKPGQGTYEQYF	TGTGCCAGCAGCTTTGGAACAAAACCGGGACAGGGGACCTACGAGCAGTACTTC
TRBV4-2	-	-	TRBJ2-3	CASSQERAGTDTQYF	TGTGCCAGCAGCCAAGAGAGAGCTGGCACAGATACGCAGTATTTT
TRBV2	TRBD1	-	TRBJ1-2	CASIGQGSGGYTF	TGTGCCAGCATTGGACAGGGGTCGGGTGGCTACACCTTC
TRBV10-2	-	once	TRBJ1-6	CASSEGPGLGSPLHF	TGCGCCAGCAGTGAGGGGCCAGGGCTGGGGTCACCCCTCCACTTT
TRBV18	TRBD1	-	TRBJ2-1	CASSPQFSGGPYNEQFF	TGTGCCAGCTCACCACAATTCTCAGGGGGCCCCTACAATGAGCAGTTCTTC
TRBV9	-	once	TRBJ2-1	CASSPLGAGSSYNEQFF	TGTGCCAGCAGCCCTCTAGGGGCAGGGAGCTCCTACAATGAGCAGTTCTTC
TRBV5-1	TRBD2	once	TRBJ2-3	CASSWTAPGLAGGPDTQYF	TGCGCCAGCAGCTGGACCGCCCCGGGACTAGCGGGGGGGCCAGATACGCAGTATTTT